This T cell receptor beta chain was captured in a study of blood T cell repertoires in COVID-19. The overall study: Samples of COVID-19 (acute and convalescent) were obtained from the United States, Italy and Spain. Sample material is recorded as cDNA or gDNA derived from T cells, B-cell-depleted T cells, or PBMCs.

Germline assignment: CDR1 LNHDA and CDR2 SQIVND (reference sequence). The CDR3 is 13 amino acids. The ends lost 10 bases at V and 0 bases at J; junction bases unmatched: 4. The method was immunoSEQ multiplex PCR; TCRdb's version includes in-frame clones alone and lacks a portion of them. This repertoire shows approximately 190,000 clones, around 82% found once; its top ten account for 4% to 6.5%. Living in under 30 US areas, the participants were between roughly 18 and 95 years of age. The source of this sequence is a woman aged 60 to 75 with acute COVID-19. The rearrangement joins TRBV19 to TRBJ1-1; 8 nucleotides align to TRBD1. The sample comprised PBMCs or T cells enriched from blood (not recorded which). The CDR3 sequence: CATAGGMNTEAFF. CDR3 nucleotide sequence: TGTGCCACCGCAGGGGGCATGAACACTGAAGCTTTCTTT. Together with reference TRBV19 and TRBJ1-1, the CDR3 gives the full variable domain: DGGITQSPKYLFRKEGQNVTLSCEQNLNHDAMYWYRQDPGQGLRLIYYSQIVNDFQKGDIAEGYSVSREKKESFPLTVTSAQKNPTAFYLCATAGGMNTEAFFGQGTRLTVV.